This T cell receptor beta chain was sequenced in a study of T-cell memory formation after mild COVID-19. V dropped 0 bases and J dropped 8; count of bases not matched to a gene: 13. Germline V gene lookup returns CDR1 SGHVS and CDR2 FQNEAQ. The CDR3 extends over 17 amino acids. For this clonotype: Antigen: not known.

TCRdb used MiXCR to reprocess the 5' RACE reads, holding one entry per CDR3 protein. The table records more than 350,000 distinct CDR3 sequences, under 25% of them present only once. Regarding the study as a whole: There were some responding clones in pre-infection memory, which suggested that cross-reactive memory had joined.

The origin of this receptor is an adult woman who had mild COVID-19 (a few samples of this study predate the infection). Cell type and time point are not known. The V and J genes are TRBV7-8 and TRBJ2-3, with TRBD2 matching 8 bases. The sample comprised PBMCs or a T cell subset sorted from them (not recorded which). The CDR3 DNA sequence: TGTGCCAGCAGCTTAGCCCATCGAGCGGGAGAAGGGGTTACGCAGTATTTT. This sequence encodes CASSLAHRAGEGVTQYF.